A selection of T cell receptor beta chains follows, all from one sample in a study of cytomegalovirus exposure and HLA in healthy donors. Repertoires were generated with immunoSEQ multiplex PCR, while TCRdb's copy carries only in-frame clones and drops some. The sample records roughly 150,000 clones, 73% being singletons. Sequencing input: PBMCs. The receptor set was obtained from a woman younger than 35 in good health and CMV-seropositive. Both conserved end residues are part of each CDR3. Fields, in order: D gene, CDR3 length, V gene, CDR3 protein. A D gene is named only where the DNA matches it firmly.

NA,14,TRBV18,CASSPLPTRETQYF
NA,13,TRBV7-9,CSILRIANYGYTF
TRBD1,13,TRBV9,CASSPGTDYGYTF
NA,13,TRBV10-3,CAIKEGGGNTIYF
NA,11,TRBV7-9,CASKQTDTQYF
TRBD2,19,TRBV7-3,CASSSRGAGGPFGTDTQYF
TRBD2,15,TRBV18,CASSTGGTVSYEQYF
TRBD2,15,TRBV28,CASSKEGLGNNEQFF
TRBD1,15,TRBV11-2,CASSLGQGYTDTQYF
TRBD1,11,TRBV20-1,CSATGQPGYTF
NA,13,TRBV5-6,CASSLGVNTEAFF
NA,13,TRBV5-1,CASSLRDSYEQYF
NA,13,TRBV6-5,CASTLEGGTEAFF
NA,14,TRBV30,CAWSAARTDEKLFF
TRBD2,18,TRBV4-3,CASSQDFGLAGGQETQYF
NA,14,TRBV29-1,CSVGGGLMNTEAFF
NA,12,TRBV6-5,CASSTDSYEQYF
NA,11,TRBV14,CASSGSYEQYF
NA,17,TRBV5-6,CASSSDRAGRVNTEAFF